Below, 3 T cell receptor beta chains from the same sample are listed, as sequenced in a study of beta chain features in type 1 diabetes. Expressed TCRB transcripts were sequenced after all isolated RNA was converted to cDNA. Profiling relied on immunoSEQ multiplex PCR, and the TCRdb table lists in-frame clones only, not all of them. The data hold around 250,000 clones, with around 26% observed a single time. The sample was central memory CD4+ T cells from blood. All receptors come from a man aged 30-40 years in good health.

This clone turned up a few times. The V call is TRBV19, the J call TRBJ2-7; 9 bases fit TRBD1. The V gene end was trimmed by 3 bases and the J gene end by 0 bases; junction bases not matched to a gene: 0. This CDR3 comprises 14 residues. Germline V gives CDR1 LNHDA, CDR2 SQIVND (reference sequence). The CDR3 nucleotides read TGTGCCAGTAGTATGGGACAGGGCTCCTACGAGCAGTACTTC. It encodes CASSMGQGSYEQYF.

The V and J genes are TRBV15 and TRBJ2-7; D might be TRBD2 (5 bases). Deletions cut 4 bases from V and 2 bases from J, with 24 bases between. Germline V lookup: CDR1 LNHNV, CDR2 YYDKDF (reference sequence). This CDR3 has 18 residues. CDR3 residues: CATSINAGIYFRTYEQYF. CDR3 DNA: TGTGCCACCAGCATTAACGCGGGCATCTACTTCCGAACCTACGAGCAGTACTTC.

The chain employs TRBV29-1 and TRBJ2-5; possibly TRBD2 for D (7 bases). Per the germline V gene, CDR1 is SQVTM and CDR2 is ANQGSEA. The CDR3 covers 13 residues. The V end lost 4 bases, the J end lost 5 bases, and 14 bases lay between the germline ends. The CDR3 sequence: CSVGLGGQETQYF. The CDR3 region has the DNA TGCAGCGTTGGACTCGGGGGGCAGGAGACCCAGTACTTC.